Presented here are 20 T cell receptor beta chains from one specimen sequenced in a study of identifying expanded T cells in peripheral blood. The protocol was immunoSEQ multiplex PCR, while the TCRdb copy is restricted to in-frame clones and leaves out a portion. Of 75,000 to 95,000 clones detected, more than 75% appear once; the ten largest clones hold around 4.5%. The sequencing input was blood. These receptors were taken from a person between 18 and 75 years old in good health.

The chain uses TRBV5-5 and TRBJ1-2, with D possibly TRBD1 on 6 matching bases. V was cut by 0 bases and J by 3 bases, with 12 bases left in between. Looked up from germline, CDR1 is SGHKS and CDR2 is YYEKEE (reference sequence). CDR3 length: 15 amino acids. The CDR3 region has the DNA TGTGCCAGCAGCTTGGGTGGGGGGCACTACTATGGCTACACCTTC. It translates to CASSLGGGHYYGYTF.

The count of this clone is one. The chain employs TRBV5-1 and TRBJ2-3; TRBD1 aligns across 11 bases. The CDR3 loop spans 16 amino acids. V was pared by 5 bases and J by 3 bases, with 8 bases of the junction left unmatched. CDR1 and CDR2 from the germline V gene are SGHRS and YFSETQ. The CDR3 sequence is CASSRGGQGATDTQYF. The CDR3 nucleotides read TGCGCCAGCAGTCGTGGAGGACAGGGGGCAACAGATACGCAGTATTTT.

The rearrangement uses TRBV10-1 and TRBJ1-3; D remains unclear. Trimming took 0 bases from V and 7 from J, leaving 16 bases between them. In germline, CDR1 is WNHNN, CDR2 SYGVQD (reference sequence). The CDR3 covers 16 residues. CDR3 protein: CASSESSNFPWNTIYF. DNA of the CDR3: TGCGCCAGCAGTGAGTCTTCCAATTTCCCTTGGAACACCATATATTTT.

V is TRBV11-2 and J is TRBJ2-5; 13 bases are shared with TRBD2. V trimming: 5 bases; J trimming: 5 bases; junction bases outside the gene matches: 17. Germline V gene sequence: CDR1 SGHAT, CDR2 FQNNGV. The CDR3 contains 19 residues. For the CDR3, the DNA is TGTGCCAGCAGCCGCCCCGGGACTAGCGGGGTTGTAGGCGGTGAGACCCAGTACTTC. Its protein product is CASSRPGTSGVVGGETQYF. Filled out from reference TRBV11-2 and TRBJ2-5, the complete variable domain reads EAGVAQSPRYKIIEKRQSVAFWCNPISGHATLYWYQQILGQGPKLLIQFQNNGVVDDSQLPKDRFSAERLKGVDSTLKIQPAKLEDSAVYLCASSRPGTSGVVGGETQYFGPGTRLLVL.

This rearrangement joins TRBV11-2 to TRBJ1-1; D is perhaps TRBD1 (6 bases). The CDR3 spans 13 residues. Trimming pared 6 bases from V and 10 bases from J, leaving 18 bases between. Per the germline V gene, CDR1 is SGHAT and CDR2 is FQNNGV. The CDR3 sequence: CASRHTGLVGAFF. The CDR3 DNA follows: TGTGCCAGCAGGCATACAGGGCTCGTTGGAGCTTTCTTT. The full variable domain, with the rest looked up from reference TRBV11-2 and TRBJ1-1, is EAGVAQSPRYKIIEKRQSVAFWCNPISGHATLYWYQQILGQGPKLLIQFQNNGVVDDSQLPKDRFSAERLKGVDSTLKIQPAKLEDSAVYLCASRHTGLVGAFFGQGTRLTVV.

This rearrangement joins TRBV11-2 to TRBJ2-3; D uncertain. The CDR3 runs 13 residues. V lost 3 bases, J lost 1 base, and 5 bases lay in between. From germline, CDR1 is SGHAT and CDR2 FQNNGV. As DNA, the CDR3 is TGTGCCAGCAGCTTGTCACGCACAGATACGCAGTATTTT. It yields the protein CASSLSRTDTQYF.

The chain employs TRBV9 and TRBJ2-3, with D tentatively TRBD1 or TRBD2 (5 bases each). The CDR3 contains 16 residues. Trimming cost V 0 bases and J 2 bases, with 13 bases left between them. CDR1 SGDLS and CDR2 YYNGEE come from the germline V gene. Here the CDR3 DNA reads TGTGCCAGCAGCGTAGTGGGGGACCTGCTCACAGATACGCAGTATTTT. This sequence encodes CASSVVGDLLTDTQYF.

This chain connects TRBV2 to TRBJ1-6, with D unresolved. Germline-derived CDR1 and CDR2 are SNHLY and FYNNEI. This CDR3 contains 12 residues. V lost 5 bases and J 5 bases, leaving 4 bases between the germline ends. Written as DNA, the CDR3 is TGTGCCAGCAGTCCCAATAATTCACCCCTCCACTTT. Amino acids: CASSPNNSPLHF. Drawing the rest from reference TRBV2 and TRBJ1-6, the complete variable domain is EPEVTQTPSHQVTQMGQEVILRCVPISNHLYFYWYRQILGQKVEFLVSFYNNEISEKSEIFDDQFSVERPDGSNFTLKIRSTKLEDSAMYFCASSPNNSPLHFGNGTRLTVT.

This chain links TRBV4-1 with TRBJ2-3; the D call may be TRBD1 or TRBD2 (5 bases each). Germline V lookup: CDR1 MGHRA, CDR2 YSYEKL. V was pared by 2 bases and J by 6 bases, with 15 bases between. There are 15 residues in the CDR3. Written as DNA, the CDR3 is TGCGCCAGCAGCCAAATCGGGGCGAGAAGGGATACGCAGTATTTT. Translating it yields CASSQIGARRDTQYF.

Written as DNA, the CDR3 is TGCAGCGTAGCGCGACAGGGTTTGGACACCGGGGAGCTGTTTTTT. This codes for CSVARQGLDTGELFF. The gene calls are TRBV29-1 and TRBJ2-2; 7 bases fit TRBD1. Germline V gene sequence: CDR1 SQVTM, CDR2 ANQGSEA. This CDR3 is 15 amino acids long. V lost 6 bases, J lost 3 bases, and 10 bases stayed unmatched.

The V gene is TRBV10-1, the J gene TRBJ2-7, with a tentative D call TRBD2 (6 bases). Germline-derived CDR1 and CDR2 are WNHNN and SYGVQD (reference sequence). V lost 10 bases, J lost 7 bases, and 17 bases lay in between. The CDR3 contains 12 residues. CDR3 protein: CATRSPAGEQYF. CDR3 nucleotides: TGCGCCACCCGATCCCCGGCGGGAGAGCAGTACTTC.

The rearrangement uses TRBV5-1 and TRBJ2-1, with 10 bases lining up with TRBD2. The V segment lost 2 bases and the J segment 4 bases; nucleotides outside the gene matches: 9. Germline lookup yields CDR1 SGHRS and CDR2 YFSETQ. This CDR3 is 17 amino acids long. The CDR3 loop reads CASSFSGGAMGYNEQFF. The CDR3 DNA reads as TGCGCCAGCAGCTTCAGCGGGGGGGCCATGGGATACAATGAGCAGTTCTTC.

The count of this clone is one. V and J are TRBV11-1 and TRBJ1-5, with TRBD1 matching over 7 bases. V was clipped by 2 bases and J by 2 bases; unmatched bases: 6. The germline gives CDR1 SGHAT, CDR2 FQDESV (reference sequence). This CDR3 region has 16 residues. The CDR3 DNA reads TGTGCCAGCAGCTTAACCCTAGGACAGGGCAATCAGCCCCAGCATTTT. Translated, it gives CASSLTLGQGNQPQHF.

The rearrangement links TRBV4-3 to TRBJ1-2; D perhaps matches TRBD1 (5 bases). The V end lost 0 bases, the J end lost 5 bases, and 10 bases lay between the germline ends. Germline V gives CDR1 LGHNA, CDR2 YSLEER. CDR3 length: 14 amino acids. CDR3 bases: TGCGCCAGCAGCCAAGAGGCGGGGGGGTATGGCTACACCTTC. Translating it yields CASSQEAGGYGYTF.

The chain links TRBV4-1 to TRBJ1-2; D may be TRBD1 (5 bases). V was clipped by 1 base and J by 4 bases, with 19 bases between them. Germline CDR1 is MGHRA and CDR2 is YSYEKL. This CDR3 has 17 residues. CDR3 sequence: CASSQGPLGGGGYGYTF. CDR3 sequence (DNA): TGCGCCAGCAGCCAAGGCCCTCTAGGTGGGGGGGGCTATGGCTACACCTTC.

The chain recombines TRBV11-2 with TRBJ2-1, with 8 bases that match TRBD1. Looked up from germline, CDR1 is SGHAT and CDR2 is FQNNGV. V lost 3 bases and J lost 7; bases outside the gene matches: 11. The length of the CDR3 is 16 residues. CDR3 sequence (DNA): TGTGCCAGCAGCTTCGGTACAGGGGGAAGTTGGAATGAGCAGTTCTTC. Its protein is CASSFGTGGSWNEQFF.

The V and J genes are TRBV4-1 and TRBJ2-3, with 8 bases aligning to TRBD1. The CDR3 loop spans 14 amino acids. Germline loops: CDR1 MGHRA, CDR2 YSYEKL. Trimming took 0 bases from V and 14 from J; bases not matched to a gene: 10. The CDR3 DNA is TGCGCCAGCAGCCAAGAGCTCCGACAGGGGAAAGGGTATTTT. Its protein product is CASSQELRQGKGYF.

The chain carries TRBV6-5 and TRBJ2-7, with 14 positions matching TRBD2. The germline V gene has CDR1 MNHEY and CDR2 SVGAGI. The CDR3 contains 14 residues. With V trimmed by 5 bases and J by 7 bases, 4 bases remained unmatched. CDR3 sequence reads: CASSAGLAGVEQYF. The CDR3 coding sequence is TGTGCCAGCAGTGCGGGACTAGCGGGGGTTGAGCAGTACTTC.

This sequence joins TRBV11-2 and TRBJ2-1, with TRBD1 as a possible D gene (5 bases). The CDR3 covers 13 residues. Looked up from germline, CDR1 is SGHAT and CDR2 is FQNNGV. V dropped 2 bases and J dropped 5 bases, with 7 bases sitting between them. CDR3: CASSLWGNNEQFF. The CDR3 nucleotides are TGTGCCAGCAGCTTATGGGGCAACAATGAGCAGTTCTTC.

This sequence joins TRBV29-1 and TRBJ2-5, with 8 bases that match TRBD1. Germline assignment: CDR1 SQVTM and CDR2 ANQGSEA. This CDR3 is 14 amino acids long. V shed 7 bases and J 4 bases; nucleotides not matched to a gene: 11. The CDR3 coding sequence is TGCAGCGCGACGGACAGGGAAAGAGGAGAGACCCAGTACTTC. Residues: CSATDRERGETQYF. The complete variable domain, with remaining parts taken from reference TRBV29-1 and TRBJ2-5, reads SAVISQKPSRDICQRGTSLTIQCQVDSQVTMMFWYRQQPGQSLTLIATANQGSEATYESGFVIDKFPISRPNLTFSTLTVSNMSPEDSSIYLCSATDRERGETQYFGPGTRLLVL.